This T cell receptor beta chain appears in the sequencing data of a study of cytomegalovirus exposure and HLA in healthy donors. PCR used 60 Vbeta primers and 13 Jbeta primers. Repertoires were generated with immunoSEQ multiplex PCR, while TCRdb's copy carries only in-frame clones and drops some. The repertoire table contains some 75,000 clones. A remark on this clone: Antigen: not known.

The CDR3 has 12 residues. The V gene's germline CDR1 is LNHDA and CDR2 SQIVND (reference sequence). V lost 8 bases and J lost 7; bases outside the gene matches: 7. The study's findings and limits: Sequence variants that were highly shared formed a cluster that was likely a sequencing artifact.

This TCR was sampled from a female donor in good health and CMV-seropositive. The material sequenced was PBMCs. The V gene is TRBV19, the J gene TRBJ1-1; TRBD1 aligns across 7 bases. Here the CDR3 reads CASRKRQGEAFF. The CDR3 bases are TGTGCCAGTCGTAAAAGACAGGGTGAAGCTTTCTTT.